This T cell receptor (beta chain) was obtained from a study of immune heterogeneity within non-small cell lung tumors. On the study more broadly: In total, the tumors were 4 squamous cell carcinomas, some ten non-squamous carcinomas and 1 not otherwise specified.

Unmatched junction bases numbered 5, after V lost 2 bases and J lost 1 base. Germline V gene lookup returns CDR1 DFQATT and CDR2 SNEGSKA (reference sequence). There are 15 residues in the CDR3. Multiplex PCR (32 V and 13 J primers) was used to amplify the TCR beta CDR3. TCRdb recomputed calls from the multiplex PCR reads with MiXCR, one row per CDR3 protein. There are approximately 31,000 distinct CDR3 sequences in the sample; about 30% occur only once, and 3.5% to 4.5% lies in the top ten. Ten or more counts support this clonotype. Antigen specificity is unknown. The study's findings and limits: While identical dominant CDR3 beta clonotypes recurred across tumor sites within a patient, high-frequency clones unique to individual sites also appeared. Local tumor mutational burden, with an R of roughly 0.3, correlated moderately but significantly with local T-cell clonality. Each patient largely had their own distinct set of high-frequency T-cell receptor beta clonotypes.

Template was bulk tumor genomic DNA, roughly 580 ng per sample. Several spatially distant biopsies were obtained per primary tumor intraoperatively. These patients got curative surgery after being newly diagnosed with untreated non-small cell lung cancer. The clonotype was recovered from a man aged 35-49 years with non-small cell lung cancer. The source material was lung tumor tissue. The chain carries TRBV20-1 and TRBJ2-3; 8 bases are shared with TRBD1. The CDR3 bases are TGCAGTGCTAGATCCGACAGGGGACGCACAGATACGCAGTATTTT. Residues: CSARSDRGRTDTQYF.